This is a list of T cell receptor beta chains from one sample in a study of response to subunit inactivated influenza vaccine. TCRdb reprocessed the RT-PCR reads via MiXCR and lists one record per CDR3 protein. The sample has more than 700,000 distinct CDR3 sequences; around 20% are singletons. The sample in question was PBMCs from blood, obtained roughly 5 days after vaccination. The receptors were gathered from a man aged 45 to 65 who received an inactivated influenza vaccine. Both conserved end residues are part of each CDR3. A D gene is named only where the DNA matches it firmly. Where a row states a size, it is once, few, many or the class of an expanded clone; other rows omit it.

D gene: TRBD2
V gene: TRBV19
clone size: few
J gene: TRBJ2-7
CDR3 length: 13
CDR3 protein: CASSQREPYEQYF
CDR3 DNA: TGTGCCAGTAGCCAGCGGGAACCCTACGAGCAGTACTTC

D gene: NA
V gene: TRBV4-1
clone size: many
J gene: TRBJ1-1
CDR3 length: 15
CDR3 protein: CASSQEVGLNTEAFF
CDR3 DNA: TGCGCCAGCAGCCAAGAAGTAGGTCTGAACACTGAAGCTTTCTTT

D gene: TRBD1
V gene: TRBV6-1
clone size: NA
J gene: TRBJ1-4
CDR3 length: 15
CDR3 protein: CASRPPGGTNEKLFF
CDR3 DNA: TGTGCCAGCAGGCCCCCAGGGGGAACTAATGAAAAACTGTTTTTT

D gene: NA
V gene: TRBV2
clone size: few
J gene: TRBJ2-2
CDR3 length: 15
CDR3 protein: CASRGEDRNTGELFF
CDR3 DNA: TGTGCCAGCAGGGGAGAGGACAGGAACACCGGGGAGCTGTTTTTT

D gene: NA
V gene: TRBV5-1
clone size: NA
J gene: TRBJ2-1
CDR3 length: 14
CDR3 protein: CASSPREVSNEQFF
CDR3 DNA: TGCGCCAGCAGCCCCCGAGAGGTTAGCAATGAGCAGTTCTTC

D gene: TRBD1
V gene: TRBV20-1
clone size: few
J gene: TRBJ1-5
CDR3 length: 13
CDR3 protein: CSATPGGNQPQHF
CDR3 DNA: TGCAGTGCTACTCCAGGGGGGAATCAGCCCCAGCATTTT

D gene: NA
V gene: TRBV4-3
clone size: NA
J gene: TRBJ2-3
CDR3 length: 17
CDR3 protein: CASSPSYRRVGTDTQYF
CDR3 DNA: TGCGCCAGCAGCCCGTCATACAGAAGGGTGGGCACAGATACGCAGTATTTT

D gene: NA
V gene: TRBV29-1
clone size: few
J gene: TRBJ1-1
CDR3 length: 11
CDR3 protein: CSVALNTEAFF
CDR3 DNA: TGCAGCGTTGCATTGAACACTGAAGCTTTCTTT

D gene: NA
V gene: TRBV30
clone size: many
J gene: TRBJ1-3
CDR3 length: 16
CDR3 protein: CAWSVWQRRAGNTIYF
CDR3 DNA: TGTGCCTGGAGTGTATGGCAGCGAAGGGCCGGAAACACCATATATTTT

D gene: TRBD1
V gene: TRBV20-1
clone size: NA
J gene: TRBJ2-7
CDR3 length: 13
CDR3 protein: CSALDRLPYEQYF
CDR3 DNA: TGCAGTGCTCTGGACAGGCTGCCTTACGAGCAGTACTTC

D gene: NA
V gene: TRBV20-1
clone size: NA
J gene: TRBJ1-2
CDR3 length: 14
CDR3 protein: CSAREVGRSYGYTF
CDR3 DNA: TGCAGTGCTAGAGAAGTAGGCAGGTCCTATGGCTACACCTTC

D gene: NA
V gene: TRBV5-1
clone size: many
J gene: TRBJ2-7
CDR3 length: 14
CDR3 protein: CASSFGGSSYEQYF
CDR3 DNA: TGTGCCAGCAGTTTTGGGGGCAGCTCCTACGAGCAGTACTTC

D gene: NA
V gene: TRBV29-1
clone size: few
J gene: TRBJ2-5
CDR3 length: 13
CDR3 protein: CSVRNSPQETQYF
CDR3 DNA: TGCAGCGTACGGAACAGCCCTCAAGAGACCCAGTACTTC

D gene: NA
V gene: TRBV3-1
clone size: few
J gene: TRBJ2-6
CDR3 length: 21
CDR3 protein: CASSQILLGRRSMEGANVLTF
CDR3 DNA: TGTGCCAGCAGCCAAATTCTTTTGGGGCGCCGGTCTATGGAAGGGGCCAACGTCCTGACTTTC

D gene: NA
V gene: TRBV10-2
clone size: many
J gene: TRBJ2-7
CDR3 length: 12
CDR3 protein: CASSGRNYEQYF
CDR3 DNA: TGCGCCAGCAGTGGACGCAACTACGAGCAGTACTTC

D gene: NA
V gene: TRBV24-1
clone size: few
J gene: TRBJ1-2
CDR3 length: 14
CDR3 protein: CATSDQGTYYGYTF
CDR3 DNA: TGTGCCACCAGTGATCAAGGGACATACTATGGCTACACCTTC

D gene: NA
V gene: TRBV29-1
clone size: NA
J gene: TRBJ2-6
CDR3 length: 14
CDR3 protein: CSVKRSSGANVLTF
CDR3 DNA: TGCAGCGTCAAAAGGAGCTCTGGGGCCAACGTCCTGACTTTC

D gene: TRBD2
V gene: TRBV7-6
clone size: few
J gene: TRBJ2-5
CDR3 length: 17
CDR3 protein: CASSGGTGQREGETQYF
CDR3 DNA: TGTGCCAGCAGCGGAGGGACAGGACAGCGGGAGGGAGAGACCCAGTACTTC

D gene: TRBD1
V gene: TRBV5-1
clone size: NA
J gene: TRBJ2-7
CDR3 length: 14
CDR3 protein: CASSSQGASYEQYF
CDR3 DNA: TGCGCCAGCAGCTCACAGGGGGCCTCCTACGAGCAGTACTTC

D gene: TRBD2
V gene: TRBV20-1
clone size: NA
J gene: TRBJ2-1
CDR3 length: 15
CDR3 protein: CSATTVFAGGNEQFF
CDR3 DNA: TGCAGTGCAACTACGGTTTTCGCGGGGGGCAATGAGCAGTTCTTC

D gene: NA
V gene: TRBV6-1
clone size: few
J gene: TRBJ1-1
CDR3 length: 13
CDR3 protein: CATRISWGDEAFF
CDR3 DNA: TGTGCCACCCGGATATCATGGGGGGATGAAGCTTTCTTT

D gene: NA
V gene: TRBV7-2
clone size: NA
J gene: TRBJ2-4
CDR3 length: 15
CDR3 protein: CASSFDRDDWDIQYF
CDR3 DNA: TGTGCCAGCAGCTTCGACCGAGACGACTGGGACATTCAGTACTTC

D gene: NA
V gene: TRBV20-1
clone size: many
J gene: TRBJ1-1
CDR3 length: 13
CDR3 protein: CSASLGELAEAFF
CDR3 DNA: TGCAGTGCTAGTTTGGGGGAATTGGCTGAAGCTTTCTTT